This TCR beta chain was recorded in a study of blood T cell repertoires in COVID-19. Study-wide context: The United States, Italy and Spain were the sources of the acute and convalescent COVID-19 samples. PBMCs, B-cell-depleted T cells, or T cells were the source of the cDNA or gDNA that made up the material.

Per the original methods: Reference gene primer amplification in the assay estimated nucleated cell counts. Assay: immunoSEQ multiplex PCR; the TCRdb copy retains only in-frame clones and omits some. The V and J calls and clone size come from that table; D and trimming were worked out from the DNA. Of approximately 100,000 clones in the sample, approximately 81% were seen once. V lost 2 bases and J lost 5; bases outside the gene matches: 3. Germline V gene sequence: CDR1 SGDLS, CDR2 YYNGEE. This CDR3 is 15 amino acids long. The V call is TRBV9, the J call TRBJ2-7; 14 bases fit TRBD2. The specimen sequenced was peripheral blood. The sequence was obtained from a woman aged 70-85 years with active or convalescent COVID-19. CDR3: CASSVGLAGANEQYF. The CDR3 DNA reads as TGTGCCAGCAGCGTGGGACTAGCGGGAGCAAACGAGCAGTACTTC.